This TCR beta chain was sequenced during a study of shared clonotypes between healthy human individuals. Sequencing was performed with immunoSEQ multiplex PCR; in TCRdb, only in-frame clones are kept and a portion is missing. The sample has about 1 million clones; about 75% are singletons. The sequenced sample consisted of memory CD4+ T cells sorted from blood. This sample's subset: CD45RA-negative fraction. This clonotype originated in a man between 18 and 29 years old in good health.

CDR3 sequence: CAVGWSNYGYTF. CDR3 in DNA: TGTGCCGTAGGGTGGTCAAACTATGGCTACACCTTC. The chain links TRBV30 to TRBJ1-2; D gene unclear. Germline CDR1 and CDR2: GTSNPN and SVGIG (reference sequence). The CDR3 has 12 amino acids. Trimming cost V 8 bases and J 2 bases, with 12 bases left between them.